A selection of T cell receptor beta chains follows, all from one sample in a study of identical twins. TCRdb called the 5' RACE reads again in MiXCR, with one record for every CDR3 protein. The sample holds 400,000 to 650,000 distinct CDR3 sequences, roughly a fifth seen once. These records were also assigned to another study, of T cells expressing NK-cell markers.

Material: CD4+ T cells sorted from blood. Receptors originate from a woman aged 18 to 35 in good health. Both conserved end residues are part of each CDR3. The D gene is left open where the match is weak. Rows may omit the clone size; those that give it use once, few, many or a size class.

J gene	V gene	D gene	clone size	CDR3 DNA	CDR3 protein
TRBJ2-1	TRBV10-3	.	few	TGTGCCATCAGTGAGTATGTGACTAGGTTCGATGAGCAGTTCTTC	CAISEYVTRFDEQFF
TRBJ2-1	TRBV5-5	.	.	TGTGCCAGCAGCTTGCTATCTGCAGGGATATACAATGAGCAGTTCTTC	CASSLLSAGIYNEQFF
TRBJ2-5	TRBV7-8	TRBD1	few	TGTGCCAGCAGCCACGAACCCCCACAGACAGGGGTTCAAGAGACCCAGTACTTC	CASSHEPPQTGVQETQYF
TRBJ2-3	TRBV20-1	TRBD2	.	TGCAGTGCTAGAGATTCCAGCGGGAGACTGTATACGCAGTATTTT	CSARDSSGRLYTQYF
TRBJ1-2	TRBV29-1	TRBD1	.	TGCAGCGGACAGGGGGTATATGGCTACACCTTC	CSGQGVYGYTF
TRBJ1-5	TRBV30	.	few	TGTGCCTGGAGTGATAAGGAAAGGATGTATCAGCCCCAGCATTTT	CAWSDKERMYQPQHF
TRBJ2-1	TRBV5-1	TRBD2	few	TGCGCCAGCAGGGCCGGGACTAGCGGGGGCAATGAGCAGTTCTTC	CASRAGTSGGNEQFF
TRBJ2-1	TRBV12-3/TRBV12-4	TRBD1	few	TGTGCCAGCAGTCTCCGGGACAGGGACTACAATGAGCAGTTCTTC	CASSLRDRDYNEQFF
TRBJ2-7	TRBV12-3/TRBV12-4	TRBD2	few	TGTGCCAGCAGACCCTTAGCGGGAGGCCCCGTGAGTGGCGAGCAGTACTTC	CASRPLAGGPVSGEQYF
TRBJ2-1	TRBV7-3	.	few	TGTGCCAGCAGCTTATATCAGGAGCGTGAGCAGTTCTTC	CASSLYQEREQFF
TRBJ2-1	TRBV7-6	.	few	TGTGCCAGCAGTTTGGCGGGACAGACAGTCAATGAGCAGTTCTTC	CASSLAGQTVNEQFF
TRBJ2-7	TRBV7-2	.	few	TGTGCCAGCAGCCGCGGGGGCCAGATCTACGAGCAGTACTTC	CASSRGGQIYEQYF
TRBJ1-5	TRBV12-3/TRBV12-4	.	many	TGTGCCAGCGGCCTGCAGGGCAATCAGCCCCAGCATTTT	CASGLQGNQPQHF
TRBJ1-1	TRBV20-1	TRBD1	.	TGCAGTGCTACCAGGGGGGGGAGTGAAGCTTTCTTT	CSATRGGSEAFF
TRBJ2-3	TRBV20-1	.	.	TGCAGTGCTAGCACCCTCCTGGGTGGTACAGATACGCAGTATTTT	CSASTLLGGTDTQYF
TRBJ2-7	TRBV5-1	TRBD1	few	TGCGCCAGCAGCTTGTTGGGACAGGGGGCCTACGAGCAGTACTTC	CASSLLGQGAYEQYF
TRBJ2-5	TRBV20-1	TRBD2	.	TGCAGTGCTAGAAAGTGGGCTAGCGGGGATCAAGAGACCCAGTACTTC	CSARKWASGDQETQYF
TRBJ2-3	TRBV20-1	TRBD2	few	TGCAGTGCTAGCTGGGGACTAGCGGGGGGGCCGACCAAGGATACGCAGTATTTT	CSASWGLAGGPTKDTQYF
TRBJ2-4	TRBV12-3/TRBV12-4	TRBD2	few	TGTGCCAGCAGACGCGGGGGGACGGGAAACATTCAGTACTTC	CASRRGGTGNIQYF
TRBJ2-5	TRBV10-3	TRBD2	.	TGTGCCATCGGGGGGAGGGGAGGAGAGACCCAGTACTTC	CAIGGRGGETQYF
TRBJ2-1	TRBV11-2	TRBD2	.	TGTGCCAGCAGCTTAGAACGGAGCGGGGTATACAATGAGCAGTTCTTC	CASSLERSGVYNEQFF
TRBJ2-5	TRBV6-1	.	many	TGTGCCAGCACCAAGAGGGCTATTGGGACCCAGTACTTC	CASTKRAIGTQYF
TRBJ1-4	TRBV21-1	.	.	TGTGCCAGCAGCAAGGCGACAGGAGGTAATGAAAAACTGTTTTTT	CASSKATGGNEKLFF
TRBJ2-3	TRBV12-3/TRBV12-4	.	once	TGTGCCAGCAGACCCGGGACTGGGGGAGATACGCAGTATTTT	CASRPGTGGDTQYF
TRBJ2-1	TRBV3-1	.	few	TGTGCCAGCAGCCCTGACAGGAACAATGAGCAGTTCTTC	CASSPDRNNEQFF
TRBJ2-6	TRBV5-6	.	.	TGTGCCAGCACCCAGGGGTTCTCTGGGGCCAACGTCCTGACTTTC	CASTQGFSGANVLTF
TRBJ1-6	TRBV12-3/TRBV12-4	.	.	TGTGCCAGCAGTTTAGTATCAGGGGTGGCTTCACCCCTCCACTTT	CASSLVSGVASPLHF
TRBJ2-3	TRBV7-9	.	.	TGTGCCAGCAGCTTATTCCAGGGAAGCACAGATACGCAGTATTTT	CASSLFQGSTDTQYF
TRBJ2-3	TRBV20-1	.	.	TGCAGCCTGGATGGGAGCACAGATACGCAGTATTTT	CSLDGSTDTQYF
TRBJ1-1	TRBV6-2/TRBV6-3	.	.	TGTGCCAGCAGTTACCACGGCGCCGGGTCCACTGAAGCTTTCTTT	CASSYHGAGSTEAFF
TRBJ2-7	TRBV20-1	.	few	TGCAGTGCCAGCCCGACAGGGAGGAGTGGGCACGAGCAGTACTTC	CSASPTGRSGHEQYF
TRBJ1-1	TRBV12-3/TRBV12-4	TRBD1	.	TGTGCCAGCAGTCTCTCCGGGACAGGTAACACTGAAGCTTTCTTT	CASSLSGTGNTEAFF
TRBJ2-1	TRBV5-1	TRBD1	few	TGCGCCAGCAGCTTCGGGACAGGCGGCTCGATGAGCTCCTACAATGAGCAGTTCTTC	CASSFGTGGSMSSYNEQFF